Below, one T cell receptor beta chain is given with its context. Its target is unknown. The CDR3 consists of 15 residues. This record belongs to a study of vaccination effects on CD4 cells after COVID-19. The method was immunoSEQ multiplex PCR; TCRdb's version includes in-frame clones alone and lacks a portion of them. The repertoire holds tens of thousands of clones, with around 67% as singletons. Subsequent to approximately 9 days of culture, CD4+ T cells were isolated. The sample here was CD4+ T cells from PBMCs cultured without peptide, taken before COVID-19 vaccination. V is TRBV12-2 and J is TRBJ1-2. TRBV12-2 is labeled a pseudogene. The TCR sequence derives from a human donor who received a COVID-19 vaccine. CDR3 protein: CASRLAGGNTYGYTF. The CDR3 DNA reads as TGTGCAAGTCGCTTAGCGGGAGGGAATACGTATGGCTACACCTTC.